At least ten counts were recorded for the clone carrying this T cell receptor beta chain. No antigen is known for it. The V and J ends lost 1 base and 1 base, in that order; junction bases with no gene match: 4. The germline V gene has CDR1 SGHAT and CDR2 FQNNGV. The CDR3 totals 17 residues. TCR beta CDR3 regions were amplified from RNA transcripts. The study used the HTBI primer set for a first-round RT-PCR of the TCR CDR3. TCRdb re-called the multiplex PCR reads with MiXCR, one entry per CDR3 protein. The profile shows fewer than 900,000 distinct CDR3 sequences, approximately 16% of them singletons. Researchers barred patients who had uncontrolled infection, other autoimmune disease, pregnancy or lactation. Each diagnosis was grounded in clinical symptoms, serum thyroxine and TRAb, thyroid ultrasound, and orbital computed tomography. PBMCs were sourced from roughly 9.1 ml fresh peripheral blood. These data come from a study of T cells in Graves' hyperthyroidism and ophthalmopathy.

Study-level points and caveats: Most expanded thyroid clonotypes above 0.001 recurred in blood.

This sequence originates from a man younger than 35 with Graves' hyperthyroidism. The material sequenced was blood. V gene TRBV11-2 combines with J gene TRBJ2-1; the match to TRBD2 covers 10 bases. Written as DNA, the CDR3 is TGTGCCAGCAGCTTAGCCCAACTAGCGGGGTCCTACAATGAGCAGTTCTTC. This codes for CASSLAQLAGSYNEQFF.